This T cell receptor beta chain was captured in a study of CD8 T cells in ankylosing spondylitis. Ten or more counts support this clonotype. The antigen is unknown. Library preparation for TCR beta used quantitative 5'-RACE with molecular barcodes. MiXCR, run by TCRdb on the 5' RACE reads, gives a single entry per CDR3 protein. The sample has about 210,000 distinct CDR3 sequences; 7% to 10% are singletons. General observations from the study: Some motif variants had been reported before (in reactive arthritis synovial fluid and blood). Researchers report that disease-linked clones proved CD8+ and relatively rare in peripheral blood. Significant enrichment of disease-linked clones was reportedly seen in matched ankylosing spondylitis synovial fluid.

The CDR3 runs 16 residues. V shed 6 bases and J 0 bases; nucleotides not matched to a gene: 5. Per germline, CDR1 SGHAT and CDR2 FQNNGV. This clonotype was sampled from a female donor with ankylosing spondylitis or in good health (not recorded which). The chain has TRBV11-2 and TRBJ2-2; 9 bases agree with TRBD2. Sequenced material: blood, either unsorted or a sorted T cell fraction (not recorded which). The DNA of the CDR3 is TGTGCCAGCAGTCCTATAGCGGGAGCGAACACCGGGGAGCTGTTTTTT. It translates to CASSPIAGANTGELFF.